This T cell receptor (beta chain) appears in the sequencing data of a study of radiotherapy plus CTLA-4 blockade in lung cancer. Sequencing was performed with immunoSEQ multiplex PCR; in TCRdb, only in-frame clones are kept and a portion is missing. This sample carries more than 55,000 clones, about three quarters of them seen once, and the ten largest clones take around 4%. Germline V gives CDR1 MGHRA, CDR2 YSYEKL. There are 18 residues in the CDR3. Trimming removed 4 bases from V and 8 bases from J; junction bases left unmatched: 16. This receptor was identified in a human donor with non-small cell lung cancer who had a partial response to radiotherapy plus ipilimumab. The sequencing here drew on peripheral blood, taken from a patient treated with radiotherapy plus ipilimumab. This chain joins TRBV4-1 and TRBJ1-4; 10 bases map to TRBD1. CDR3 region: CASSPPARDRGSWEKLFF. CDR3 DNA sequence: TGCGCCAGCAGCCCCCCGGCCCGGGACAGGGGTTCGTGGGAAAAACTGTTTTTT.